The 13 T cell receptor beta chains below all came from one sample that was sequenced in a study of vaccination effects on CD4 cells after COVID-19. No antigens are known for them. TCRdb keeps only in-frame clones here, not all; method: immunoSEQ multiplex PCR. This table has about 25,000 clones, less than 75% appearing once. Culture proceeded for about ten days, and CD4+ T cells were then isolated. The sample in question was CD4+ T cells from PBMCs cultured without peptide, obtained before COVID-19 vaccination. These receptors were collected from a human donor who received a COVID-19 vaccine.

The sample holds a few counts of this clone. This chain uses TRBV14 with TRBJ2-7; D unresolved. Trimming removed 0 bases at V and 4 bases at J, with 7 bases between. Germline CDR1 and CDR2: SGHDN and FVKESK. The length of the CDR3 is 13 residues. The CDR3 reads CASSQDTRYEQYF. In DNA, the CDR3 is TGTGCCAGCAGCCAAGATACCCGGTACGAGCAGTACTTC.

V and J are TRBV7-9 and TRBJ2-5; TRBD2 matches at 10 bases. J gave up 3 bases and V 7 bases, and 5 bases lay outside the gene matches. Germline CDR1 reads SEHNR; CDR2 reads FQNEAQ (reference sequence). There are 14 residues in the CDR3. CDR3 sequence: CASTPLAGKETQYF. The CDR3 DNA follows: TGTGCCAGCACCCCACTAGCGGGGAAAGAGACCCAGTACTTC.

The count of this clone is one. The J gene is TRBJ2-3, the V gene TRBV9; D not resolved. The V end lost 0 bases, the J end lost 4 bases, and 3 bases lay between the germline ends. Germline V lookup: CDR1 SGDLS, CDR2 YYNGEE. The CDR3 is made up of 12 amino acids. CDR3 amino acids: CASSVAADTQYF. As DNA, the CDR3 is TGTGCCAGCAGCGTAGCAGCAGATACGCAGTATTTT.

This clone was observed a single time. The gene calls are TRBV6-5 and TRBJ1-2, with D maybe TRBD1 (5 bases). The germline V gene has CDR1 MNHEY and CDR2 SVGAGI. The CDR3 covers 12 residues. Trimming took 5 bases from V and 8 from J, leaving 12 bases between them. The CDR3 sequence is CASSTQGSGYTF. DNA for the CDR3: TGTGCCAGCAGTACGCAGGGATCCGGCTACACCTTC.

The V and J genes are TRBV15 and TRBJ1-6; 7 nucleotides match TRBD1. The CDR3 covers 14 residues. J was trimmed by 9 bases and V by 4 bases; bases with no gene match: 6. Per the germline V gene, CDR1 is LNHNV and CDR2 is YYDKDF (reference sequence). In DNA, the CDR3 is TGTGCCACCAGCACAGGGGGTAGTAGTTCACCCCTCCACTTT. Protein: CATSTGGSSSPLHF.

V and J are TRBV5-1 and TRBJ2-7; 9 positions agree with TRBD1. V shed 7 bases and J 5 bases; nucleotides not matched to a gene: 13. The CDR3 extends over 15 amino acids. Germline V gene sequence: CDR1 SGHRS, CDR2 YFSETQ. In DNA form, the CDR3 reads TGCGCCAGCGCCCCGGCCCGGACAGGGGACAACGAGCAGTACTTC. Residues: CASAPARTGDNEQYF.

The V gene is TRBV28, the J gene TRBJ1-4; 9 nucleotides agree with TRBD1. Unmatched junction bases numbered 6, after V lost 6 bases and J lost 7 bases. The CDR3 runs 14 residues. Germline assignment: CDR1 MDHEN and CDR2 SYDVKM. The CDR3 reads CASRQGAKFEKLFF. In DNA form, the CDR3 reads TGTGCCAGCAGACAGGGGGCGAAGTTTGAAAAACTGTTTTTT.

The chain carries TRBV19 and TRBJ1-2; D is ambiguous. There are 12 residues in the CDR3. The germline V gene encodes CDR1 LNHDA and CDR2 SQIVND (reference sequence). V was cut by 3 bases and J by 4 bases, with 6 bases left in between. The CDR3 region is CASSIPGYGYTF. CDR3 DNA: TGTGCCAGTAGTATTCCTGGCTATGGCTACACCTTC.

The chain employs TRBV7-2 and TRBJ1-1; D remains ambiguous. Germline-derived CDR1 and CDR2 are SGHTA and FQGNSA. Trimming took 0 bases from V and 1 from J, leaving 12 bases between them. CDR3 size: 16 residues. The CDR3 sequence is CASSLASGKGNTEAFF. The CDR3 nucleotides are TGTGCCAGCAGCTTAGCGAGTGGAAAGGGGAACACTGAAGCTTTCTTT.

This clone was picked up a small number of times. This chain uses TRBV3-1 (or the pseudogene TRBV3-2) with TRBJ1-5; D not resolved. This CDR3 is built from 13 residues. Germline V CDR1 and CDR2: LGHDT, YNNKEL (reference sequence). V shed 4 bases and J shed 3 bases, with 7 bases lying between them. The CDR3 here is CASSPGINQPQHF. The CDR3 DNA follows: TGTGCCAGCAGCCCGGGAATCAATCAGCCCCAGCATTTT.

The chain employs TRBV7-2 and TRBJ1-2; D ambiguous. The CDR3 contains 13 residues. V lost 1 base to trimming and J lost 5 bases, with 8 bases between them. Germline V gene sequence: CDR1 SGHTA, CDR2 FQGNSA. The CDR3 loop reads CASSLGGWYGYTF. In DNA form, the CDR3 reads TGTGCCAGCAGCTTAGGGGGTTGGTATGGCTACACCTTC.

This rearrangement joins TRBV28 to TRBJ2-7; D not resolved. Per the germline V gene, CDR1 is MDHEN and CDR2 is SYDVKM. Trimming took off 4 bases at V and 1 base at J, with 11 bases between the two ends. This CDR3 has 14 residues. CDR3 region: CASSSGGVSYEQYF. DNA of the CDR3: TGTGCCAGCAGTTCCGGTGGGGTATCCTACGAGCAGTACTTC.

Written as DNA, the CDR3 is TGCGCCAGCAGCCGCCCGGACGGGAACTATGGCTACACCTTC. Translation: CASSRPDGNYGYTF. The V gene is TRBV5-1, the J gene TRBJ1-2; D gene uncertain. There are 14 residues in the CDR3. Germline V gene data show CDR1 as SGHRS and CDR2 as YFSETQ. Trimming left V 4 bases short and J 2 bases short, with 12 bases between.